Listed below are T cell receptor beta chains from one sample, sequenced in a study of circulating and synovial CD4+ cells in juvenile arthritis. Produced via immunoSEQ multiplex PCR; TCRdb's table is partial and in-frame only. The repertoire includes around 32,000 clones, roughly 96% of them detected once, and roughly 0.74% sits in the top ten. The sequencing input was CD4+ T cells from blood. The receptors shown here come from a human donor with juvenile idiopathic arthritis. The CDR3 runs from the conserved cysteine through the conserved F or W.

v_call: TRBV19; j_call: TRBJ2-1; cdr3_aa: CASKLARPGSRNEQFF
v_call: TRBV7-6; j_call: TRBJ1-4; cdr3_aa: CASSLRDRGVTNEKLFF
v_call: TRBV14; j_call: TRBJ2-5; cdr3_aa: CASSLEEAGGWETQYF
v_call: TRBV27; j_call: TRBJ1-5; cdr3_aa: CASSLSSWTADQPQHF
v_call: TRBV7-8; j_call: TRBJ2-3; cdr3_aa: CASSAGLAVTRSTDTQYF
v_call: TRBV29-1; j_call: TRBJ2-7; cdr3_aa: CSVGTGGFSYEQYF
v_call: TRBV9; j_call: TRBJ2-1; cdr3_aa: CASSGLADLGNEQFF
v_call: TRBV7-3; j_call: TRBJ2-6; cdr3_aa: CASSLTGLRADGQPSGANVLTF
v_call: TRBV25-1; j_call: TRBJ2-5; cdr3_aa: CASGRTGQETQYF
v_call: TRBV11-2; j_call: TRBJ1-5; cdr3_aa: CASSLDRSDSPQHF
v_call: TRBV29-1; j_call: TRBJ1-2; cdr3_aa: CSVERQGVDGYTF
v_call: TRBV19; j_call: TRBJ2-1; cdr3_aa: CASSIVDSNEQFF
v_call: TRBV6-5; j_call: TRBJ1-4; cdr3_aa: CASSYSGAEKLFF
v_call: TRBV5-6; j_call: TRBJ2-6; cdr3_aa: CASRGVTGANVLTF
v_call: TRBV6-1; j_call: TRBJ1-3; cdr3_aa: CASSADSSGNTIYF
v_call: TRBV6-1; j_call: TRBJ1-3; cdr3_aa: CASSAPGGTGGNTIYF
v_call: TRBV7-2; j_call: TRBJ2-7; cdr3_aa: CASTPGRGLYEQYF
v_call: TRBV2; j_call: TRBJ2-1; cdr3_aa: CASRSGTGSHNEQFF
v_call: TRBV19; j_call: TRBJ2-6; cdr3_aa: CASNRVGTGANVLTF
v_call: TRBV13; j_call: TRBJ2-1; cdr3_aa: CASSQGGAKEQFF
v_call: TRBV28; j_call: TRBJ2-7; cdr3_aa: CASSLIWTLTSGTYEQYF
v_call: TRBV6-1; j_call: TRBJ1-4; cdr3_aa: CASSETSNSYEKLFF
v_call: TRBV19; j_call: TRBJ2-3; cdr3_aa: CASSMALSGRTDTQYF
v_call: TRBV21-1; j_call: TRBJ1-4; cdr3_aa: CASSKDRNRLRNEKLFF
v_call: TRBV6-5; j_call: TRBJ1-2; cdr3_aa: CASSYSGSLPTYGYTF
v_call: TRBV28; j_call: TRBJ2-2; cdr3_aa: CASTSGGANTGELFF
v_call: TRBV5-1; j_call: TRBJ2-3; cdr3_aa: CASSLGHGTGAADTQYF
v_call: TRBV14; j_call: TRBJ2-7; cdr3_aa: CASSQATFYEQYF
v_call: TRBV9; j_call: TRBJ2-5; cdr3_aa: CASSVGLAGAETQYF
v_call: TRBV28; j_call: TRBJ2-2; cdr3_aa: CASSTTGVNTGELFF
v_call: TRBV7-9; j_call: TRBJ2-7; cdr3_aa: CASSSQSSGNTYEQYF
v_call: TRBV19; j_call: TRBJ1-4; cdr3_aa: CASSTRRTGFNEKLFF
v_call: TRBV7-9; j_call: TRBJ2-5; cdr3_aa: CASSLLAGGRAETQYF
v_call: TRBV12-5; j_call: TRBJ1-5; cdr3_aa: CASGLDHNLQGVSNQPQHF
v_call: TRBV2; j_call: TRBJ2-2; cdr3_aa: CASRAGTSAYTGELFF
v_call: TRBV27; j_call: TRBJ2-7; cdr3_aa: CASSLSFGGLVHEQYF
v_call: TRBV30; j_call: TRBJ2-3; cdr3_aa: CAWSPDRIRTDTQYF
v_call: TRBV19; j_call: TRBJ1-2; cdr3_aa: CASGQFNYGYTF
v_call: TRBV9; j_call: TRBJ2-3; cdr3_aa: CASSPQTSGRARTDTQYF
v_call: TRBV7-8; j_call: TRBJ1-5; cdr3_aa: CASSTRDRGRRAYSNQPQHF
v_call: TRBV7-2; j_call: TRBJ1-2; cdr3_aa: CASTDRERRINRGYTF
v_call: TRBV7-7; j_call: TRBJ2-2; cdr3_aa: CASRIPQGTRTGELFF
v_call: TRBV15; j_call: TRBJ2-2; cdr3_aa: CATSRDLAGGPGPELFF
v_call: TRBV7-2; j_call: TRBJ2-4; cdr3_aa: CASSPRGRGNIQYF
v_call: TRBV18; j_call: TRBJ2-2; cdr3_aa: CASSRAGPVGLFF
v_call: TRBV25-1; j_call: TRBJ2-2; cdr3_aa: CASSEPQGLGELFF
v_call: TRBV7-9; j_call: TRBJ1-5; cdr3_aa: CASSLVVGTGGVVQPQHF
v_call: TRBV6-5; j_call: TRBJ2-6; cdr3_aa: CASSYATGAGANVLTF
v_call: TRBV9; j_call: TRBJ1-3; cdr3_aa: CASSDGRASGNTIYF
v_call: TRBV7-9; j_call: TRBJ1-3; cdr3_aa: CASSSDRSSGNTIYF
v_call: TRBV5-4; j_call: TRBJ1-2; cdr3_aa: CASSLVWRGDYEGYTF
v_call: TRBV5-1; j_call: TRBJ2-7; cdr3_aa: CASSRRTEAYEQYF
v_call: TRBV2; j_call: TRBJ1-3; cdr3_aa: CASSTGSWGNTIYF
v_call: TRBV7-3; j_call: TRBJ2-1; cdr3_aa: CASSLMASGGYNEQFF
v_call: TRBV5-1; j_call: TRBJ2-1; cdr3_aa: CASSLNRLAGFGEQFF
v_call: TRBV29-1; j_call: TRBJ1-1; cdr3_aa: CSVGQNEAFF
v_call: TRBV20-1; j_call: TRBJ2-7; cdr3_aa: CSAHQGYEQYF
v_call: TRBV5-4; j_call: TRBJ2-3; cdr3_aa: CASSLGLGQNTDTQYF
v_call: TRBV19; j_call: TRBJ2-3; cdr3_aa: CASSKRTTPSVDTQYF